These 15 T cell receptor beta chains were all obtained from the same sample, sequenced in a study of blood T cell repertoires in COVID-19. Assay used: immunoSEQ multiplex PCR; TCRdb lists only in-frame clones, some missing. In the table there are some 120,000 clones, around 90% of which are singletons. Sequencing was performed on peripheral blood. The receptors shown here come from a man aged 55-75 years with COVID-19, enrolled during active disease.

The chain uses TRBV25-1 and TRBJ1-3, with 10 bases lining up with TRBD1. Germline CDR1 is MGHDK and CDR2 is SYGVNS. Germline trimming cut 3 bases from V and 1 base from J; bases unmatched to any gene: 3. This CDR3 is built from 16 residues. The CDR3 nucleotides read TGTGCCAGCAGTGAGGGACAGGGGCAGTCTGGAAACACCATATATTTT. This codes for CASSEGQGQSGNTIYF.

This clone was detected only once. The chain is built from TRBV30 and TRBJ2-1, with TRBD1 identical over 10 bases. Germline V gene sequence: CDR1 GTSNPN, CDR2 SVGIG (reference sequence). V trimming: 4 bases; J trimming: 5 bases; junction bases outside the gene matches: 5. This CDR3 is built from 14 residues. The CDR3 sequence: CAWKSGQGNNEQFF. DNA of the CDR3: TGTGCCTGGAAATCGGGACAGGGGAACAATGAGCAGTTCTTC.

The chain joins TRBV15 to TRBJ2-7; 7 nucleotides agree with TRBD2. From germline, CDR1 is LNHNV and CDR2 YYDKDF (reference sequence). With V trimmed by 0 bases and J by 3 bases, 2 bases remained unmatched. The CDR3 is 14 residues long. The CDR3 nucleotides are TGTGCCACCAGCAGAGAAGTAGCGGGCTACGAGCAGTACTTC. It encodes CATSREVAGYEQYF. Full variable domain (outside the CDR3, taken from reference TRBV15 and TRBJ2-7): DAMVIQNPRYQVTQFGKPVTLSCSQTLNHNVMYWYQQKSSQAPKLLFHYYDKDFNNEADTPDNFQSRRPNTSFCFLDIRSPGLGDTAMYLCATSREVAGYEQYFGPGTRLTVT.

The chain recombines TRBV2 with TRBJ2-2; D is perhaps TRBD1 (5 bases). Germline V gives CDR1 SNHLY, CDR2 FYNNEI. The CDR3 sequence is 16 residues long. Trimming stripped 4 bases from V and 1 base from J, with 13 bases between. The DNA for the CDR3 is TGTGCCAGCAGTGTGTTGGGGCAGATGAACACCGGGGAGCTGTTTTTT. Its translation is CASSVLGQMNTGELFF.

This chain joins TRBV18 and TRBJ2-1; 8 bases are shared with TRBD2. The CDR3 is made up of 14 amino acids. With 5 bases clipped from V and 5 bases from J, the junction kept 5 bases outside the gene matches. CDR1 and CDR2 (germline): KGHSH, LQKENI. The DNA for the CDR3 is TGTGCCAGCTCAAGTAGCGGGACTGACAATGAGCAGTTCTTC. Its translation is CASSSSGTDNEQFF.

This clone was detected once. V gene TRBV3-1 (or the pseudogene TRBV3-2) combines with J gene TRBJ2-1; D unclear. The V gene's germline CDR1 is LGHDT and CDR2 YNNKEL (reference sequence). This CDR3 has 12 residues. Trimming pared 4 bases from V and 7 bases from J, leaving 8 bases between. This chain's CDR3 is CASSPRWNEQFF. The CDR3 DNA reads TGTGCCAGCAGCCCCCGGTGGAATGAGCAGTTCTTC.

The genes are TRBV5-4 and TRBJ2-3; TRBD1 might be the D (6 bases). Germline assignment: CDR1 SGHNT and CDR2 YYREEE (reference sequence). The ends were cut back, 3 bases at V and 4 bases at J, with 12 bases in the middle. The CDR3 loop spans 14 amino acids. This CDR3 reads CASSSGQPADTQYF. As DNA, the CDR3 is TGTGCCAGCAGCTCCGGACAGCCCGCAGATACGCAGTATTTT.

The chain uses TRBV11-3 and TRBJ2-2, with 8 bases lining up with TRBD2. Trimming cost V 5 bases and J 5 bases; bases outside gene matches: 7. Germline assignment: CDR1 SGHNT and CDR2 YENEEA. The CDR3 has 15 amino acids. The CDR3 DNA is TGTGCCAGCAGCCCAAGCGGGAGTGGGACCGGGGAGCTGTTTTTT. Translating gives CASSPSGSGTGELFF.

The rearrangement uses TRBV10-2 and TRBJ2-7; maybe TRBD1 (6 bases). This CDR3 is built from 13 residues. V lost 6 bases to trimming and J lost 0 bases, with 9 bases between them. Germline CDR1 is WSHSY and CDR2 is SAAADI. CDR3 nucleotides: TGCGCCAGCAGCAACAGGGCCTCCTACGAGCAGTACTTC. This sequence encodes CASSNRASYEQYF.

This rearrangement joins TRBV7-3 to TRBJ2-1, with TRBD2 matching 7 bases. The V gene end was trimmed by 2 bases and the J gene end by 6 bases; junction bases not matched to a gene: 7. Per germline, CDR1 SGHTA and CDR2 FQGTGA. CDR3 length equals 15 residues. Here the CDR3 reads CASSLGGDSANEQFF. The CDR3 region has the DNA TGTGCCAGCAGCTTAGGGGGGGATAGTGCCAATGAGCAGTTCTTC. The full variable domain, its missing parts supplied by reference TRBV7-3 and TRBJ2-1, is GAGVSQTPSNKVTEKGKYVELRCDPISGHTALYWYRQSLGQGPEFLIYFQGTGAADDSGLPNDRFFAVRPEGSVSTLKIQRTERGDSAVYLCASSLGGDSANEQFFGPGTRLTVL.

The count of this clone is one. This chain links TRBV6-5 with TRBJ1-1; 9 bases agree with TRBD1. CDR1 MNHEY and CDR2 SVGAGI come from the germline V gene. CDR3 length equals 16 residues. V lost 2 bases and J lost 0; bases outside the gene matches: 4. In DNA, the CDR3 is TGTGCCAGCAGTTACCGGAGGACAGGGGTGAACACTGAAGCTTTCTTT. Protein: CASSYRRTGVNTEAFF.

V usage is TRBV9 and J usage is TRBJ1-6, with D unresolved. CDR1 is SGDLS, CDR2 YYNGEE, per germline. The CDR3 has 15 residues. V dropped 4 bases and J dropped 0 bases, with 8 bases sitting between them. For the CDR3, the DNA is TGTGCCAGCAGCCCTATTTACTCCTATAATTCACCCCTCCACTTT. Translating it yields CASSPIYSYNSPLHF.

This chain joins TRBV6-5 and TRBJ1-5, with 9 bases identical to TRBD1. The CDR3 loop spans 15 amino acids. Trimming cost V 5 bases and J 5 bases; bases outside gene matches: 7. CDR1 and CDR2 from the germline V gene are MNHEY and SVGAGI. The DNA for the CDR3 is TGTGCCAGCAGTACTGACAGGGGGAGTTATCAGCCCCAGCATTTT. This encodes CASSTDRGSYQPQHF.

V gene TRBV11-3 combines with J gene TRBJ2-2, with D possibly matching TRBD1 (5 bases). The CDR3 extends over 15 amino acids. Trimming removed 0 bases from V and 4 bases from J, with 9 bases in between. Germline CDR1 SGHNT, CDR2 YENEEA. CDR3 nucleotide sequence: TGTGCCAGCAGCTTAGACAGGGCACCCACCGGGGAGCTGTTTTTT. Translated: CASSLDRAPTGELFF.

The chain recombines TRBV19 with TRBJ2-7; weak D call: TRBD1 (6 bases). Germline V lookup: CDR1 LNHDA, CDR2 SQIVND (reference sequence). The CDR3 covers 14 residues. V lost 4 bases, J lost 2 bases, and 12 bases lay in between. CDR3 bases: TGTGCCAGTAGTAGGACAGTTTCGACCTACGAGCAGTACTTC. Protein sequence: CASSRTVSTYEQYF.